The sequence of this T cell receptor (beta chain) was determined in a study of cytomegalovirus exposure and HLA in healthy donors. PCR used 60 Vbeta primers and 13 Jbeta primers. Sequencing was performed with immunoSEQ multiplex PCR; in TCRdb, only in-frame clones are kept and a portion is missing. The sample yields 150,000 to 200,000 clones, about 80% seen once. This CDR3 is 14 amino acids long. Trimming removed 5 bases at V and 4 bases at J, with 11 bases between. Germline lookup yields CDR1 SGHTA and CDR2 FQGNSA. As regards this clone: Its target is not known.

The study's findings and limits: Association of a missense DCLRE1C variant with TCR beta V- and J-gene trimming was reported in a later analysis. A later analysis linked 16,951 TCR beta sequences to HLA alleles at 0.05 false discovery rate.

Sequences were obtained from PBMCs. V gene TRBV7-2 combines with J gene TRBJ2-2, with a tentative D call TRBD2 (6 bases). The receptor's source is a man aged 18-30 years in good health and CMV-seropositive. The CDR3 nucleotides are TGTGCCAGCAGCACGGGACTTAGCACCGGGGAGCTGTTTTTT. It codes for CASSTGLSTGELFF.